This record looks at one T cell receptor (beta chain) sequence and its context. The source of the sample is a study of T cell responses to AZD1222 COVID-19 vaccine. The CDR3 has 14 amino acids. Germline lookup yields CDR1 LNHDA and CDR2 SQIVND (reference sequence). The germline V and J ends were trimmed by 3 bases and 6 bases, with 12 bases remaining between them. Only in-frame clones appear in the TCRdb table, and some are missing; sequencing was by immunoSEQ multiplex PCR. The profile covers 120,000 to 150,000 clones, with about 91% appearing a single time and more than 12% taken by the ten largest.

Sample: peripheral blood, taken on day 0 of AZD1222 vaccination. The chain employs TRBV19 and TRBJ2-1; D is undetermined. This clonotype was sampled from an adult in good health. The CDR3 region is CASSITQVGNEQFF. In DNA form, the CDR3 reads TGTGCCAGTAGTATCACTCAGGTTGGCAATGAGCAGTTCTTC.